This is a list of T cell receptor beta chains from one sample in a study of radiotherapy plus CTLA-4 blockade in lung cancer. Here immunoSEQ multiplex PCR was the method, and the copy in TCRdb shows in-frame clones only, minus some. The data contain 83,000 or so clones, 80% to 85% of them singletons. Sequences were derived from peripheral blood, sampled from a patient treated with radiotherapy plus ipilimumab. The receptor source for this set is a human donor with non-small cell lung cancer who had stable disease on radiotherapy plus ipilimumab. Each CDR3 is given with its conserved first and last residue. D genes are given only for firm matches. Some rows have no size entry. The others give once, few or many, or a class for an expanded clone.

TGTGCCAGTAGGGGTGCAGTCCAACAGCCCCAGCATTTT	CASRGAVQQPQHF	TRBV19	NA	TRBJ1-5	NA
TGTGCCAGCAGCCCACCGGGAGGACGAACCTACAATGAGCAGTTCTTC	CASSPPGGRTYNEQFF	TRBV16	TRBD2	TRBJ2-1	NA
TGCGCCAGCAGCGCGACAGTGAACACTGAAGCTTTCTTT	CASSATVNTEAFF	TRBV5-1	NA	TRBJ1-1	NA
TGTGCCTGGAGTGAAGGACAGGGGGCGGATGAAGCTTTCTTT	CAWSEGQGADEAFF	TRBV30	TRBD1	TRBJ1-1	NA
TGCGCCAGCAGCCCCCGTGCCGTAATGAACACTGAAGCTTTCTTT	CASSPRAVMNTEAFF	TRBV5-1	NA	TRBJ1-1	NA
TGTGCCAGTAGTATTGGGGGACAGGGGAACGAGCAGTACTTC	CASSIGGQGNEQYF	TRBV19	TRBD1	TRBJ2-7	few
TGTGCCAGCCTCGGGGGGACAGGGATTTCCTACGAGCAGTACTTC	CASLGGTGISYEQYF	TRBV6-1	TRBD1	TRBJ2-7	NA
TGTGCCAGCAGCGTAGAAGTTACGTACAATGAGCAGTTCTTC	CASSVEVTYNEQFF	TRBV9	NA	TRBJ2-1	NA
TGTGCCAGCAGCCACCGGACAGGGTACGGCTACGAGCAGTACTTC	CASSHRTGYGYEQYF	TRBV11-3	TRBD1	TRBJ2-7	NA
TGTGCCAGCAGCTTCGGACGAGTCCCCTACGAGCAGTACTTC	CASSFGRVPYEQYF	TRBV7-2	NA	TRBJ2-7	NA
TGTGCCAGCAGTGATAGTGGGCGTGCGAGGGAAGAGACCCAGTACTTC	CASSDSGRAREETQYF	TRBV6-1	NA	TRBJ2-5	NA
TGTGCCTGGAGTGGAATGGCCTCCGGGACAGTCCTCCACTTT	CAWSGMASGTVLHF	TRBV30	TRBD1	TRBJ1-6	few
TGTGCCTGGAGTGTATCTGGCACAGATACGCAGTATTTT	CAWSVSGTDTQYF	TRBV30	NA	TRBJ2-3	NA
TGCAGCGTTCCGCTAGCGGGCACGAACACCGGGGAGCTGTTTTTT	CSVPLAGTNTGELFF	TRBV29-1	TRBD2	TRBJ2-2	NA
TGTGCCAGCAGTGGAACAACCGGGACAGGGCATCCCTACGAGCAGTACTTC	CASSGTTGTGHPYEQYF	TRBV25-1	TRBD1	TRBJ2-7	NA
TGCGCCAGCAGCTTGGCGTCCTTGGCGTTCGGCACAGATACGCAGTATTTT	CASSLASLAFGTDTQYF	TRBV5-1	NA	TRBJ2-3	NA
TGTGCCAGCAGCCAGCCGACAGGGGGCTTCGGGGAGCTGTTTTTT	CASSQPTGGFGELFF	TRBV7-2	TRBD1	TRBJ2-2	NA
TGTGCCAGCAGTGAGGGTATCCGAAGTTCACCCCTCCACTTT	CASSEGIRSSPLHF	TRBV6-4	NA	TRBJ1-6	few
TGTGCCAGCAGCTTAGCGCGGACAGGGGAGGGGCCCCTCCACTTT	CASSLARTGEGPLHF	TRBV7-2	TRBD1	TRBJ1-6	NA
TGTGCCAGTAGTATTCGGACAGGGGAGGGCTACACCTTC	CASSIRTGEGYTF	TRBV19	TRBD1	TRBJ1-2	once
TGCGCCAGCAGCCTGGGAGGGACAGTCACTGAAGCTTTCTTT	CASSLGGTVTEAFF	TRBV5-1	TRBD1	TRBJ1-1	NA
TGTGCCAGCAGCTTAGCGGGGGGGCCTGAGTATTTT	CASSLAGGPEYF	TRBV6-5	TRBD2	TRBJ2-3	NA
TGTGCCAGCAGCGTAGAGGGGGCTGTTAATGAAAAACTGTTTTTT	CASSVEGAVNEKLFF	TRBV9	TRBD1	TRBJ1-4	NA
TGTGCCACCAGCCCGAAAATCCTGACAGGGCCGAATATGAACACTGAAGCTTTCTTT	CATSPKILTGPNMNTEAFF	TRBV15	TRBD1	TRBJ1-1	NA
TGTGCTAGCAGCTATTCTAGCGTAAGCACAGATACGCAGTATTTT	CASSYSSVSTDTQYF	TRBV7-7	NA	TRBJ2-3	NA
TGTGCCAGCAGCACGCGGACAGGGGGCGTCACTAATGAAAAACTGTTTTTT	CASSTRTGGVTNEKLFF	TRBV5-4	TRBD1	TRBJ1-4	NA
TGTGCCAGCAGCTTAGCGCAGGGGGCGAAAGGCTACACCTTC	CASSLAQGAKGYTF	TRBV7-8	TRBD1	TRBJ1-2	NA
TGTGCCAGCAGGGCCAGAACTGGAGGTCAAGAGACCCAGTACTTC	CASRARTGGQETQYF	TRBV2	NA	TRBJ2-5	NA
TGTGCCAGTAGTATCAGACTAGCGGGAGCCAATGAGCAGTTCTTC	CASSIRLAGANEQFF	TRBV19	TRBD2	TRBJ2-1	NA
TGTGCCAGCAGCACGGATCAGACAACCCTGCAGTTCTTC	CASSTDQTTLQFF	TRBV5-4	NA	TRBJ2-1	NA
TGTGCCAGTAGTATAAAGAGTGGTGGGACTGAAGCTTTCTTT	CASSIKSGGTEAFF	TRBV19	NA	TRBJ1-1	NA
TGTGCCAGCAGCTCTAGTCCGGGACCTAATGAAAAACTGTTTTTT	CASSSSPGPNEKLFF	TRBV7-2	NA	TRBJ1-4	NA
TGTGCCAGCAGCTTCGGGGGTAGCACAGATACGCAGTATTTT	CASSFGGSTDTQYF	TRBV11-1	NA	TRBJ2-3	NA
TGCGCCAGCAGCTTTGACAGGCCCCGCACAGATACGCAGTATTTT	CASSFDRPRTDTQYF	TRBV5-1	NA	TRBJ2-3	NA
TGTGCCAGCAGCCCAAGGGACAGGGGCTACGAGCAGTACTTC	CASSPRDRGYEQYF	TRBV9	TRBD1	TRBJ2-7	NA
TGTGCCAGACCCAAGCAGAGGAGCTCCTACGAGCAGTACTTC	CARPKQRSSYEQYF	TRBV11-3	NA	TRBJ2-7	NA
TGTGCCAGCAGCCGGGCTTTTAACTATGGCTACACCTTC	CASSRAFNYGYTF	TRBV6-1	NA	TRBJ1-2	NA
TGTGCCAGCAGCCCCGCAGGGGGCGCGGGTGAAAAACTGTTTTTT	CASSPAGGAGEKLFF	TRBV11-2	TRBD1	TRBJ1-4	NA
TGTGCCAGCAGCCGCCTAATAAGAAGCGGGGGGCCTTCCTACGAGCAGTACTTC	CASSRLIRSGGPSYEQYF	TRBV5-5	TRBD2	TRBJ2-7	NA
TGTGCCTGGAGTGCCGGGACAGGGCAAGAGACCCAGTACTTC	CAWSAGTGQETQYF	TRBV30	TRBD1	TRBJ2-5	NA
TGTGCCAGCAGCCCAACAGGGGCGGGGTTCTACAATGAGCAGTTCTTC	CASSPTGAGFYNEQFF	TRBV2	NA	TRBJ2-1	NA
TGTGCCAGCAGCCCCAGGGGGCAGGGTGACGAGCAGTACTTC	CASSPRGQGDEQYF	TRBV9	TRBD1	TRBJ2-7	NA
TGCAGCGTCACGCAGGACAGGGGAGGAAACACCATATATTTT	CSVTQDRGGNTIYF	TRBV29-1	TRBD1	TRBJ1-3	NA
TGCGCCAGCAGCTTTGACAGGGGAAACACCGGGGAGCTGTTTTTT	CASSFDRGNTGELFF	TRBV5-1	TRBD1	TRBJ2-2	NA
TGTGCCAGCAGCCCGTCCGGTAGTAGGCTACACGAGCAGTACTTC	CASSPSGSRLHEQYF	TRBV5-4	NA	TRBJ2-7	NA